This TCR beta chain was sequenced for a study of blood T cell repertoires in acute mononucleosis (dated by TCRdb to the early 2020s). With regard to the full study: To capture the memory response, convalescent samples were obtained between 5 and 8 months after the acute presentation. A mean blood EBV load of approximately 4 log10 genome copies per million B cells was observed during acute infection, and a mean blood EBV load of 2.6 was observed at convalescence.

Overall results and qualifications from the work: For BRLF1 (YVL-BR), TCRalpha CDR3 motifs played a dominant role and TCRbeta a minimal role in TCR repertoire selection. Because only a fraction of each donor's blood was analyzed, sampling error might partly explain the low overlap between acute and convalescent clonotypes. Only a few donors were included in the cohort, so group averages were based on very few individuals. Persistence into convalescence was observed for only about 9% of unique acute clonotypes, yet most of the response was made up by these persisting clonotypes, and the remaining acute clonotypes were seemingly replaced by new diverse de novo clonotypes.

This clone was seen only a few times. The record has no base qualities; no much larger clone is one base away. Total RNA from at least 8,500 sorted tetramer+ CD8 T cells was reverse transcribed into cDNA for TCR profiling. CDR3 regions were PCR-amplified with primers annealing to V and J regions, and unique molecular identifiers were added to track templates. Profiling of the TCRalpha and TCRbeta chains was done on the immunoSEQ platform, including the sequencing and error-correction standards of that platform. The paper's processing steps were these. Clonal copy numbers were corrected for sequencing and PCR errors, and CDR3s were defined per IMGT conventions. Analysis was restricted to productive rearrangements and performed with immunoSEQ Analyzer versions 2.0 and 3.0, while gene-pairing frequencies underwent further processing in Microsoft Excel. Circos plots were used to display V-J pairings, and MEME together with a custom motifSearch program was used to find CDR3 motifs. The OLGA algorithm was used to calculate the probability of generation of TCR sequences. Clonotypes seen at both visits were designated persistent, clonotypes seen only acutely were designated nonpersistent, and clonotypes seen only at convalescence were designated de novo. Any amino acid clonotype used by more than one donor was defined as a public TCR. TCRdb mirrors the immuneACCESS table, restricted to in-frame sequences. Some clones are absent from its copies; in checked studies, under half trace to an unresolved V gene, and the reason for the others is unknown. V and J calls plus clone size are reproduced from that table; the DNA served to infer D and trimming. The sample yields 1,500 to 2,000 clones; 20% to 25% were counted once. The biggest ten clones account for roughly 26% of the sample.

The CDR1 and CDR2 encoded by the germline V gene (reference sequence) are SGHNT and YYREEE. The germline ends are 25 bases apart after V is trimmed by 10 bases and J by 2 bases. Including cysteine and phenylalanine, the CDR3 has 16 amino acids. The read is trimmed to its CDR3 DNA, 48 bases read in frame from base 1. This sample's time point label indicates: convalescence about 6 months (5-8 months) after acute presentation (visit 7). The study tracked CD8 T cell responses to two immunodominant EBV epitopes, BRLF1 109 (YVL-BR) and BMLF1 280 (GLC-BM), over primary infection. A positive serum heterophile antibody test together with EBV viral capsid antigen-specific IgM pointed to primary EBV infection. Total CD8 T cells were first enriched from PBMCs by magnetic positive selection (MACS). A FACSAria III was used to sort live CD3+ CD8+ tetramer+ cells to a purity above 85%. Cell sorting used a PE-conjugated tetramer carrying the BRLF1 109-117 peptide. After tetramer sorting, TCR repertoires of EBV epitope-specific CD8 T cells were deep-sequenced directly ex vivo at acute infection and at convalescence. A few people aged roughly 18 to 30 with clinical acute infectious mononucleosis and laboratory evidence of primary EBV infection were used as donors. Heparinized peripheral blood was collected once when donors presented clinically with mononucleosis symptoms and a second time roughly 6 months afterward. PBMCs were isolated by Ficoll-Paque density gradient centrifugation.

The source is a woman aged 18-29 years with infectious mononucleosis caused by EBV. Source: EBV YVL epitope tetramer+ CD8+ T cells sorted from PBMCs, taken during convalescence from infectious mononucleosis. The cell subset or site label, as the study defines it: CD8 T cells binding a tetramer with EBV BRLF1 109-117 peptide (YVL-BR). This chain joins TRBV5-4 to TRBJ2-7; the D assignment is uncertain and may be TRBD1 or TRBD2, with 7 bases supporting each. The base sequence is TGTGCCCGCCGCTCTCGGGGAGGGGGCGGGACCTACGAGCAGTACTTC. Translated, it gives CARRSRGGGGTYEQYF.